The 19 T cell receptor beta chains presented below share a single source sample, sequenced in a study of blood T cell repertoires in COVID-19. Measured with immunoSEQ multiplex PCR; TCRdb has only the in-frame clones, and not every one. The table includes about 130,000 clones, approximately 90% detected once. The sequencing input was peripheral blood. The receptors here all came from a man between 50 and 59 years old with COVID-19, enrolled during active disease.

This clone was seen once. The V and J genes are TRBV28 and TRBJ2-4; 7 bases line up with TRBD2. The V and J ends lost 2 bases and 0 bases, in that order; junction bases with no gene match: 1. CDR3 length equals 15 residues. Germline loops: CDR1 MDHEN, CDR2 SYDVKM. The CDR3 spells CASSLPGGAKNIQYF. DNA for the CDR3: TGTGCCAGCAGTTTACCGGGGGGAGCCAAAAACATTCAGTACTTC.

This chain joins TRBV29-1 and TRBJ2-1, with D possibly matching TRBD1 (6 bases). CDR1 SQVTM and CDR2 ANQGSEA come from the germline V gene. This CDR3 has 13 residues. Trimming shortened V by 2 bases and J by 7 bases, and 12 bases separated the two germline ends. CDR3 amino acids: CSVERGSGNEQFF. The DNA of the CDR3 is TGCAGCGTTGAAAGGGGGAGTGGGAATGAGCAGTTCTTC.

This chain connects TRBV24-1 to TRBJ2-1; 9 positions agree with TRBD2. The CDR3 totals 15 residues. Losses at the gene ends were 6 bases for V and 9 bases for J; bases not matched to a gene: 11. Germline CDR1 reads KGHDR; CDR2 reads SFDVKD. CDR3 coding DNA: TGTGCCACCAGTTTGGCGGGAGGGCCCGTGGGTGAGCAGTTCTTC. Translation gives CATSLAGGPVGEQFF.

CDR3 protein: CASSSGGTGGKLFF. DNA for the CDR3: TGCGCCAGCAGCTCTGGTGGGACAGGGGGTAAACTGTTTTTT. V usage is TRBV5-1 and J usage is TRBJ1-4; 11 nucleotides agree with TRBD1. The CDR3 length is 14 residues. Germline V gives CDR1 SGHRS, CDR2 YFSETQ. V lost 3 bases, J lost 11 bases, and 6 bases stayed unmatched.

The chain employs TRBV2 and TRBJ1-5; 9 positions agree with TRBD1. The germline V gene encodes CDR1 SNHLY and CDR2 FYNNEI. The CDR3 is 15 residues long. J gave up 5 bases and V 3 bases, and 5 bases lay outside the gene matches. The CDR3 region is CASSDRTGVYQPQHF. CDR3 DNA sequence: TGTGCCAGCAGTGATAGGACAGGGGTCTATCAGCCCCAGCATTTT.

The chain recombines TRBV3-1 (or the pseudogene TRBV3-2) with TRBJ1-4, with 8 positions matching TRBD1. The CDR3 runs to 13 residues. From germline, CDR1 is LGHDT and CDR2 YNNKEL (reference sequence). The V and J ends lost 3 bases and 6 bases, in that order; junction bases with no gene match: 0. The CDR3 sequence: CASSQTGDEKLFF. Written as DNA, the CDR3 is TGTGCCAGCAGCCAGACAGGGGATGAAAAACTGTTTTTT.

This chain links TRBV19 with TRBJ2-3; D is possibly TRBD2 (5 bases). Trimming cost V 4 bases and J 4 bases, with 9 bases left between them. The germline gives CDR1 LNHDA, CDR2 SQIVND (reference sequence). The CDR3 contains 13 residues. This CDR3 is CASSTRGSDTQYF. CDR3 bases: TGTGCCAGTAGTACCAGAGGGTCAGATACGCAGTATTTT.

The CDR3 region has the DNA TGTGCCACCACATCGGGATGGAACAATGAGCAGTTCTTC. Translating gives CATTSGWNNEQFF. The chain joins TRBV24-1 to TRBJ2-1, with a possible D match to TRBD2 (5 bases). CDR3 length equals 13 residues. V was shortened by 8 bases and J by 5 bases, with 12 bases between the two germline ends. From germline, CDR1 is KGHDR and CDR2 SFDVKD.

The J gene is TRBJ2-7, the V gene TRBV6-5; 7 bases fit TRBD1. The CDR3 consists of 14 residues. Germline-derived CDR1 and CDR2 are MNHEY and SVGAGI. V was pared by 5 bases and J by 6 bases, with 10 bases of the junction left unmatched. CDR3 region: CASSTTGTVGEQYF. The DNA of the CDR3 is TGTGCCAGCAGTACTACCGGGACAGTGGGCGAGCAGTACTTC.

The chain uses TRBV25-1 and TRBJ2-1; D call uncertain. Trimming pared 4 bases from V and 7 bases from J, leaving 8 bases between. Germline V gene data show CDR1 as MGHDK and CDR2 as SYGVNS. This CDR3 has 12 amino acids. The CDR3 DNA sequence: TGTGCCAGCAGTGCCCTCCCTAATGAGCAGTTCTTC. Translated: CASSALPNEQFF.

This clone occurred once. The chain carries TRBV5-4 and TRBJ1-1; D unresolved. CDR3 length: 13 amino acids. In germline, CDR1 is SGHNT, CDR2 YYREEE (reference sequence). With 4 bases removed from V and 6 bases from J, the gap between germline ends came to 13 bases. CDR3: CASSLNLLSEAFF. The CDR3 nucleotides read TGTGCCAGCAGCCTGAACTTACTTTCTGAAGCTTTCTTT. Together with reference TRBV5-4 and TRBJ1-1, the CDR3 gives the full variable domain: ETGVTQSPTHLIKTRGQQVTLRCSSQSGHNTVSWYQQALGQGPQFIFQYYREEENGRGNFPPRFSGLQFPNYSSELNVNALELDDSALYLCASSLNLLSEAFFGQGTRLTVV.

The chain recombines TRBV11-2 with TRBJ2-3, with D tentatively TRBD1 (5 bases). V dropped 2 bases and J dropped 0 bases, with 6 bases sitting between them. The length of the CDR3 is 14 residues. Germline CDR1 reads SGHAT; CDR2 reads FQNNGV. The chain's CDR3 is CASSLQGSTDTQYF. DNA of the CDR3: TGTGCCAGCAGCTTACAGGGAAGCACAGATACGCAGTATTTT.

The chain uses TRBV29-1 and TRBJ2-7, with 7 bases that match TRBD2. Germline V CDR1 and CDR2: SQVTM, ANQGSEA. The CDR3 has 14 residues. Trimming removed 1 base from V and 1 base from J; junction bases left unmatched: 4. CDR3 loop: CSVEVPSGSYEQYF. In DNA form, the CDR3 reads TGCAGCGTTGAAGTGCCTAGCGGTTCCTACGAGCAGTACTTC.

This clone was detected only a few times. The gene calls are TRBV6-5 and TRBJ1-5; 7 positions agree with TRBD1. Per the germline V gene, CDR1 is MNHEY and CDR2 is SVGAGI. The CDR3 has 13 residues. J gave up 7 bases and V 5 bases, and 5 bases lay outside the gene matches. CDR3 DNA sequence: TGTGCCAGCAGTACCGGGACAGCACAGCCCCAGCATTTT. Its translation: CASSTGTAQPQHF.

This clone was detected only once. This chain links TRBV21-1 with TRBJ2-1; the tabulated D call, TRBD2, remains unverified against the DNA. TRBV21-1 is noted as a pseudogene. CDR3 length: 13 residues. CDR3 sequence reads: CASRREGFYEQFF. In nucleotides, the CDR3 is TGTGCCAGCAGGCGGGAGGGCTTTTATGAGCAGTTCTTC.

J is TRBJ2-7 and V is TRBV7-2, with TRBD2 matching over 7 bases. The J segment lost 2 bases and the V segment lost 1 base, leaving 5 bases of the junction unmatched. The germline gives CDR1 SGHTA, CDR2 FQGNSA. This CDR3 is 15 amino acids long. CDR3 nucleotide sequence: TGTGCCAGCAGCTTAGAGCCTAGCGGTGCCTACGAGCAGTACTTC. It translates to CASSLEPSGAYEQYF.

The gene calls are TRBV7-9 and TRBJ2-2, with TRBD1 matching over 9 bases. The CDR3 has 14 residues. The V gene's germline CDR1 is SEHNR and CDR2 FQNEAQ (reference sequence). Trimming at V came to 4 bases and at J to 7 bases, leaving 4 bases not matched to a gene. CDR3 amino acids: CASSSQGADGELFF. CDR3 sequence (DNA): TGTGCCAGCAGCTCACAGGGGGCTGACGGGGAGCTGTTTTTT.

CDR3 bases: TGCGCCAGCAGCTTGGGACAGGAAACAGATACGCAGTATTTT. Encoded protein: CASSLGQETDTQYF. The chain has TRBV5-1 and TRBJ2-3; D may be TRBD1 (6 bases). CDR1 and CDR2 from the germline V gene are SGHRS and YFSETQ. Between the trimmed V and J ends, which lost 0 bases and 3 bases, there was a span of 8 bases. This CDR3 contains 14 residues.

This clone was seen once. The chain couples TRBV18 to TRBJ2-5; 7 nucleotides align to TRBD1. This CDR3 contains 17 residues. Germline V lookup: CDR1 KGHSH, CDR2 LQKENI. The junction had 11 bases not matched to a gene; V was cut back by 4 bases and J by 0 bases. The CDR3 coding sequence is TGTGCCAGCTCACACTCGGACAGGAGCTGGTACCAAGAGACCCAGTACTTC. It codes for CASSHSDRSWYQETQYF.